A selection of T cell receptor beta chains follows, all from one sample in a study of vaccination effects on CD4 cells after COVID-19. TCRdb's table, derived via immunoSEQ multiplex PCR, lists solely in-frame clones and lacks some. The table lists about 24,000 clones, around 76% of them singletons, with approximately 16% in the top ten. These TCRs are of unknown antigen specificity. Material: CD4+ T cells from PBMCs cultured with SARS-CoV-2 spike peptides, obtained before COVID-19 vaccination. These receptors were taken from a human donor who had a prior SARS-CoV-2 infection. The CDR3 runs from the conserved cysteine through the conserved F or W. D genes are given only for firm matches. A row's size may be missing; if present it is once, few, many or a size class.

v_gene	j_gene	len	abundance	d_gene	CDR3nt	CDR3aa
TRBV27	TRBJ1-4	17	NA	NA	TGTGCCAGCAGTCAACAGGGATTTCGTTTGACTAATGAAAAACTGTTTTTT	CASSQQGFRLTNEKLFF
TRBV2	TRBJ2-1	14	NA	NA	TGTGCCAGCAGTGAATCTAGGACAGTCAATGAGCAGTTCTTC	CASSESRTVNEQFF
TRBV9	TRBJ1-5	14	NA	TRBD1	TGTGCCAGCAGTCAGACAGGGGCCCTCCAGCCCCAGCATTTT	CASSQTGALQPQHF
TRBV5-1	TRBJ2-5	17	NA	TRBD2	TGCGCCAGCAGCAGTGGACTAGCGGGAGGTTTGGGGGAGACCCAGTACTTC	CASSSGLAGGLGETQYF
TRBV27	TRBJ2-7	17	once	NA	TGTGCCAGCAGTTATCTACTTCGGGGCCGTAGCTCCTACGAGCAGTACTTC	CASSYLLRGRSSYEQYF
TRBV20-1	TRBJ2-7	13	NA	TRBD2	TGCAGTGCTAGTCCTAGCGGCACCTACGAGCAGTACTTC	CSASPSGTYEQYF
TRBV10-1	TRBJ2-4	15	NA	TRBD1	TGCGCCAGCAGAGGGACAGGGGGTACCAAAAACATTCAGTACTTC	CASRGTGGTKNIQYF
TRBV7-3	TRBJ2-1	16	NA	TRBD2	TGTGCCAGCAGCATGCGGACTAGCGGGAGGGAAAATGAGCAGTTCTTC	CASSMRTSGRENEQFF
TRBV25-1	TRBJ2-5	14	NA	NA	TGTGCCAGCAGTGAATATCTATACGGGGAGACCCAGTACTTC	CASSEYLYGETQYF
TRBV25-1	TRBJ1-1	12	NA	NA	TGTGCCAGCAGTCCCGGGAACACTGAAGCTTTCTTT	CASSPGNTEAFF
TRBV7-2	TRBJ2-7	11	NA	NA	TGTGCCAGCAGCTTAAACTACGAGCAGTACTTC	CASSLNYEQYF
TRBV3-1/TRBV3-2	TRBJ1-1	13	NA	NA	TGTGCCAGCAGCCAAGGGGAGCGGAGGGAAGCTTTCTTT	CASSQGERREAFF
TRBV29-1	TRBJ2-7	12	NA	NA	TGCAGCGTTGCGTCAGGAGTGGGAGAGCAGTACTTC	CSVASGVGEQYF
TRBV28	TRBJ1-5	14	NA	NA	TGTGCCAGCAGTCGACCCTTTAGCAATCAGCCCCAGCATTTT	CASSRPFSNQPQHF